A single TCR beta chain is shown here with its context. Sequencing was performed with immunoSEQ multiplex PCR; in TCRdb, only in-frame clones are kept and a portion is missing. The repertoire holds some 1.5 million clones, with around 98% as singletons. This CDR3 is built from 12 residues. Trimming took 7 bases from V and 0 from J, leaving 5 bases between them. Germline CDR1 SGHKS, CDR2 YYEKEE (reference sequence). The source of the sample is a study of shared clonotypes between healthy human individuals. The chain uses TRBV5-5 and TRBJ2-1; no definite D call. Sequenced sample: naive CD4+ T cells sorted from blood. Subset indicated: CD45RA+ positively selected. The clonotype comes from a man aged 25-40 years in good health. CDR3 sequence: CASLLSYNEQFF. CDR3 nucleotides: TGTGCCAGCCTCCTCTCCTACAATGAGCAGTTCTTC.